The 19 T cell receptor beta chains presented below share a single source sample, sequenced in a study of blood T cell repertoires in COVID-19. Produced via immunoSEQ multiplex PCR; TCRdb's table is partial and in-frame only. Seen here are about 75,000 clones, almost 90% observed once, and the top ten hold approximately 2.5%. Source material: peripheral blood. The receptors derive from a human donor in a cohort sampled during active COVID-19.

The V and J genes are TRBV28 and TRBJ2-4; 9 bases agree with TRBD1. The CDR3 is 19 amino acids. Trimming removed 2 bases from V and 2 bases from J; junction bases left unmatched: 13. Per germline, CDR1 MDHEN and CDR2 SYDVKM. In DNA form, the CDR3 reads TGTGCCAGCAGTTTAAGGGGACAGGGACGTCGCGAAACCAAAAACATTCAGTACTTC. Protein sequence: CASSLRGQGRRETKNIQYF.

The chain joins TRBV11-2 to TRBJ2-5; TRBD2 aligns across 8 bases. Trimming took 3 bases from V and 7 from J; bases not matched to a gene: 13. From germline, CDR1 is SGHAT and CDR2 FQNNGV. The CDR3 has 16 residues. Here the CDR3 DNA reads TGTGCCAGCAGCTTCGGTGCGGGAGGCCGTTGGGCGACCCAGTACTTC. Protein: CASSFGAGGRWATQYF.

The rearrangement joins TRBV6-2 or TRBV6-3 to TRBJ1-4, with D possibly matching TRBD1 (5 bases). The length of the CDR3 is 17 residues. Germline CDR1 is MNHEY and CDR2 is SVGEGT. Trimming removed 2 bases from V and 8 bases from J, with 21 bases in between. Written as DNA, the CDR3 is TGTGCCAGCAGTTACGGACACTCTTCCTCTCCCGGCGAAAAACTGTTTTTT. Its translation: CASSYGHSSSPGEKLFF.

The V and J genes are TRBV4-2 and TRBJ1-5; TRBD1 is a possible D gene (5 bases). Trimming left V 1 base short and J 4 bases short, with 11 bases between. The CDR3 is 15 amino acids. Germline values: CDR1 LGHNA, CDR2 YNFKEQ. The CDR3 spells CASSQVQGVNQPQHF. DNA for the CDR3: TGTGCCAGCAGCCAAGTTCAAGGGGTTAATCAGCCCCAGCATTTT.

V and J are TRBV28 and TRBJ2-3; 7 positions agree with TRBD2. This CDR3 has 15 residues. CDR1 is MDHEN and CDR2 is SYDVKM in the germline V gene. V dropped 3 bases and J dropped 0; count of bases not matched to a gene: 3. For the CDR3, the DNA is TGTGCCAGCAGTTTTGAGCGGGGTAGCACAGATACGCAGTATTTT. It translates to CASSFERGSTDTQYF.

In the case of this clone: The sample has other DNA sequences that encode this CDR3 too. V is TRBV9 and J is TRBJ2-3, with D perhaps TRBD2 (6 bases). V was trimmed by 3 bases and J by 3 bases, leaving 11 bases between them. This CDR3 spans 14 amino acids. Germline lookup yields CDR1 SGDLS and CDR2 YYNGEE. Here the CDR3 DNA reads TGTGCCAGCAGCGCGGGAGTCCGGACAGATACGCAGTATTTT. This codes for CASSAGVRTDTQYF.

This chain connects TRBV7-8 to TRBJ1-2; the match to TRBD1 covers 8 bases. With V trimmed by 4 bases and J by 7 bases, 8 bases remained unmatched. The germline CDR1 and CDR2 sequences are SGHVS and FQNEAQ. The CDR3 covers 14 residues. As DNA, the CDR3 is TGTGCCAGCAGCTACGGGCAGGGGGCGGCTGGCTACACCTTC. It specifies CASSYGQGAAGYTF. The full variable domain, with the rest looked up from reference TRBV7-8 and TRBJ1-2, is GAGVSQSPRYKVAKRGQDVALRCDPISGHVSLFWYQQALGQGPEFLTYFQNEAQLDKSGLPSDRFFAERPEGSVSTLKIQRTQQEDSAVYLCASSYGQGAAGYTFGSGTRLTVV.

The rearrangement joins TRBV13 to TRBJ1-6, with unresolved D. Germline V gene sequence: CDR1 PRHDT, CDR2 FYEKMQ (reference sequence). The V end lost 0 bases, the J end lost 0 bases, and 15 bases lay between the germline ends. The CDR3 has 19 residues. The DNA for the CDR3 is TGTGCCAGCAGCTTAGGAGGTGGTAGGCGGGACTCCTATAATTCACCCCTCCACTTT. It encodes CASSLGGGRRDSYNSPLHF.

The gene calls are TRBV6-2 or TRBV6-3 and TRBJ2-2, with D possibly being TRBD2 (5 bases). The CDR3 has 16 residues. Germline CDR1 reads MNHEY; CDR2 reads SVGEGT. V was trimmed by 2 bases and J by 4 bases, leaving 14 bases between them. The CDR3 spells CASSYDEGGGTGELFF. CDR3 DNA sequence: TGTGCCAGCAGTTACGACGAAGGAGGTGGCACCGGGGAGCTGTTTTTT.

In its sample, this clone was seen once. The chain couples TRBV6-2 or TRBV6-3 to TRBJ1-5; a weak D match, TRBD1 (6 bases). V lost 2 bases, J lost 1 base, and 9 bases lay in between. This CDR3 spans 15 amino acids. The germline CDR1 and CDR2 sequences are MNHEY and SVGEGT. In DNA form, the CDR3 reads TGTGCCAGCAGTTACGAGGGACAAAGCAATCAGCCCCAGCATTTT. It encodes CASSYEGQSNQPQHF.

The chain's CDR3 is CASSQGFRGSGRDTQYF. DNA of the CDR3: TGCGCCAGCAGCCAAGGATTTAGGGGGTCAGGCCGGGATACGCAGTATTTT. V and J are TRBV4-1 and TRBJ2-3, with D tentatively TRBD1 (6 bases). Germline V gene sequence: CDR1 MGHRA, CDR2 YSYEKL. Trimming took off 1 base at V and 6 bases at J, with 20 bases between the two ends. This CDR3 spans 17 amino acids.

This chain's CDR3 is CASNRYSGSIGEQFF. For the CDR3, the DNA is TGTGCCAGCAATCGGTATAGCGGGAGTATCGGTGAGCAGTTCTTC. The gene calls are TRBV27 and TRBJ2-1; 9 bases line up with TRBD2. Germline loops: CDR1 MNHEY, CDR2 SMNVEV (reference sequence). The CDR3 loop spans 15 amino acids. J gave up 9 bases and V 7 bases, and 13 bases lay outside the gene matches.

V gene TRBV28 combines with J gene TRBJ2-1; 13 bases line up with TRBD2. There are 15 residues in the CDR3. From germline, CDR1 is MDHEN and CDR2 SYDVKM. V dropped 5 bases and J dropped 8; count of bases not matched to a gene: 6. The CDR3 DNA is TGTGCCAGCAGTCAAGGGACTAGCGGGACCTATGAGCAGTTCTTC. Its translation: CASSQGTSGTYEQFF.

V and J are TRBV5-4 and TRBJ2-5, with 7 bases aligning to TRBD1. This CDR3 comprises 16 residues. With V trimmed by 4 bases and J by 3 bases, 12 bases remained unmatched. Per germline, CDR1 SGHNT and CDR2 YYREEE (reference sequence). CDR3 sequence reads: CASSPYRGWGKETQYF. In DNA form, the CDR3 reads TGTGCCAGCAGCCCTTACAGGGGCTGGGGGAAAGAGACCCAGTACTTC.

V and J are TRBV9 and TRBJ2-3; D unclear. Per germline, CDR1 SGDLS and CDR2 YYNGEE. The V and J ends lost 0 bases and 0 bases respectively, with 8 bases between them. This CDR3 comprises 15 residues. Here the CDR3 reads CASSVAVTSTDTQYF. CDR3 sequence (DNA): TGTGCCAGCAGCGTAGCGGTAACTAGCACAGATACGCAGTATTTT.

This chain uses TRBV24-1 with TRBJ1-5; 7 nucleotides agree with TRBD1. Germline V lookup: CDR1 KGHDR, CDR2 SFDVKD. The CDR3 spans 17 residues. Unmatched junction bases numbered 8, after V lost 4 bases and J lost 0 bases. CDR3 protein: CATSDGSGQDSNQPQHF. The CDR3 DNA is TGTGCCACCAGTGACGGATCCGGACAGGATAGCAATCAGCCCCAGCATTTT.

V and J are TRBV7-2 and TRBJ1-1, with D perhaps TRBD1 (6 bases). The V end lost 2 bases, the J end lost 5 bases, and 12 bases lay between the germline ends. The CDR3 contains 14 residues. Germline loops: CDR1 SGHTA, CDR2 FQGNSA. As DNA, the CDR3 is TGTGCCAGCAGCTTATTTCGAGGGGGAACTGAAGCTTTCTTT. It specifies CASSLFRGGTEAFF.

The chain has TRBV27 and TRBJ2-7; no reliable D call. This CDR3 is built from 15 residues. CDR1 and CDR2 (germline): MNHEY, SMNVEV (reference sequence). The germline V and J ends were trimmed by 1 base and 3 bases, with 13 bases remaining between them. The CDR3 loop is CASSLFATLNYEQYF. The DNA of the CDR3 is TGTGCCAGCAGTTTATTTGCGACTCTCAACTACGAGCAGTACTTC.

The gene calls are TRBV28 and TRBJ2-7; 11 positions agree with TRBD1. The germline V gene has CDR1 MDHEN and CDR2 SYDVKM. The CDR3 spans 13 residues. V gave up 5 bases and J gave up 9 bases; unmatched junction bases: 6. CDR3 nucleotides: TGTGCCAGCAGTCCAGGACAGGGGGCACGGCAGTACTTC. Protein: CASSPGQGARQYF.